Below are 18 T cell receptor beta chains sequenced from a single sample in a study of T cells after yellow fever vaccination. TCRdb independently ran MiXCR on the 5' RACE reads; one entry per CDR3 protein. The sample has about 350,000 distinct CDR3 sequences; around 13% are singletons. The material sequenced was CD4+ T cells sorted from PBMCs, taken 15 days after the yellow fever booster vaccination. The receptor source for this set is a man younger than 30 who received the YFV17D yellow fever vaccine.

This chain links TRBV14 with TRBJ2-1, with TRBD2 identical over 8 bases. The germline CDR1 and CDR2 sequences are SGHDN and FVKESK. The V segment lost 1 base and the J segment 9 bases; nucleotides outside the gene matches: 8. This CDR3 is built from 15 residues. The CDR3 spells CASSQVGGAPGEQFF. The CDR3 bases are TGTGCCAGCAGCCAAGTCGGGGGGGCCCCGGGTGAGCAGTTCTTC.

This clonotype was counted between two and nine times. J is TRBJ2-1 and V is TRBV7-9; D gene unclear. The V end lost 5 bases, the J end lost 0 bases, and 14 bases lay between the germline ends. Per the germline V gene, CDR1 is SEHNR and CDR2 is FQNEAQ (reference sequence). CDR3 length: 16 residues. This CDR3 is CASSPRGFGSYNEQFF. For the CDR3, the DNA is TGTGCCAGCAGCCCAAGAGGTTTCGGCTCCTACAATGAGCAGTTCTTC.

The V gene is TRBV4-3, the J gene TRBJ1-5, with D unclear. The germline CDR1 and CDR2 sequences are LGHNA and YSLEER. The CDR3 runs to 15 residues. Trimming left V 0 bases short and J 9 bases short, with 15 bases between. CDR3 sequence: CASSQDFWTAGPQHF. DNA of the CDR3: TGCGCCAGCAGCCAAGATTTTTGGACCGCGGGGCCCCAGCATTTT.

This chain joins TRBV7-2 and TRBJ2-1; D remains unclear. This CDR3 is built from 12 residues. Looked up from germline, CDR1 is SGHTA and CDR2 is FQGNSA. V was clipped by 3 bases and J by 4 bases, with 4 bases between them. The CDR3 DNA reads TGTGCCAGCAGCTTTGCTTACAATGAGCAGTTCTTC. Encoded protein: CASSFAYNEQFF.

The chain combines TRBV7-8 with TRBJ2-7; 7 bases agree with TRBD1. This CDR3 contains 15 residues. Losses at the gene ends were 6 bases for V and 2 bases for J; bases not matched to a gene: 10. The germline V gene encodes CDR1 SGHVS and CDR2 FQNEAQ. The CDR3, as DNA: TGTGCCAGCAGTCAATTCAGGGGGAGAACCTACGAGCAGTACTTC. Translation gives CASSQFRGRTYEQYF.

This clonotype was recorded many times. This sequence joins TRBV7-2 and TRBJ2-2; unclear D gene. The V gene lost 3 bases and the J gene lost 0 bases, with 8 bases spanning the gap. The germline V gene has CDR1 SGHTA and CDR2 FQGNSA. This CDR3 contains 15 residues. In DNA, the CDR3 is TGTGCCAGCAGCTTGCAGAGCGCGAACACCGGGGAGCTGTTTTTT. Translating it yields CASSLQSANTGELFF.

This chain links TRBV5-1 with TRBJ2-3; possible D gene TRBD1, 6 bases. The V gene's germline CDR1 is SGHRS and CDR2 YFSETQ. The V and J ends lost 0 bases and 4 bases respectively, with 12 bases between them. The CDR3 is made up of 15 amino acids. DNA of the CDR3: TGCGCCAGCAGCTTGGGTACAGGGCGCCCAGATACGCAGTATTTT. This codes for CASSLGTGRPDTQYF.

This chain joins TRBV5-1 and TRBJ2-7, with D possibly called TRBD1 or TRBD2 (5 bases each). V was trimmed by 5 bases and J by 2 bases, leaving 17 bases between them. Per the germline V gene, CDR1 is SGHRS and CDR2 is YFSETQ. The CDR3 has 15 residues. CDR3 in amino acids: CASRSTPGTTYEQYF. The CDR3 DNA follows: TGCGCCAGCAGATCAACCCCCGGGACGACCTACGAGCAGTACTTC.

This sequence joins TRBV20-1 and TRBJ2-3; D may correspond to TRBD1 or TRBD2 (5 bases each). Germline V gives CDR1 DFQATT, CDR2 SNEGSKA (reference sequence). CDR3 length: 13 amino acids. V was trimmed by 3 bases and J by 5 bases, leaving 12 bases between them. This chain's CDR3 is CSARGVARDTQYF. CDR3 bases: TGCAGTGCTAGGGGGGTCGCCAGAGATACGCAGTATTTT.

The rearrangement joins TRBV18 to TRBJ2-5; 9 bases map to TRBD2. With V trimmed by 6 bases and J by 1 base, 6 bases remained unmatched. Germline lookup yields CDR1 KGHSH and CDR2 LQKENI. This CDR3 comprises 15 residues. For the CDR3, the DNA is TGTGCCAGCTCCCGCCTAGCGGGGACCCAAGAGACCCAGTACTTC. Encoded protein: CASSRLAGTQETQYF.

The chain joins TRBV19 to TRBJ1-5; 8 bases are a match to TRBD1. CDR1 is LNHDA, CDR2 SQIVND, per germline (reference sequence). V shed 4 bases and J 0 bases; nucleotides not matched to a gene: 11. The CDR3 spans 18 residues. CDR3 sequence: CASSTPGQGLYSNQPQHF. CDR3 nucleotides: TGTGCCAGTAGTACCCCCGGACAGGGCCTTTATAGCAATCAGCCCCAGCATTTT. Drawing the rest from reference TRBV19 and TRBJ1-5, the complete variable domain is DGGITQSPKYLFRKEGQNVTLSCEQNLNHDAMYWYRQDPGQGLRLIYYSQIVNDFQKGDIAEGYSVSREKKESFPLTVTSAQKNPTAFYLCASSTPGQGLYSNQPQHFGDGTRLSIL.

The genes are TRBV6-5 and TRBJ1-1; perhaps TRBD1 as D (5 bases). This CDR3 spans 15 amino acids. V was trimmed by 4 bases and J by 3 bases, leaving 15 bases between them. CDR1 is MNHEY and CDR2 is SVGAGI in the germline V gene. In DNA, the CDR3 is TGTGCCAGCAGTTCCCTCGGGGCGGCGTACACTGAAGCTTTCTTT. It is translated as CASSSLGAAYTEAFF.

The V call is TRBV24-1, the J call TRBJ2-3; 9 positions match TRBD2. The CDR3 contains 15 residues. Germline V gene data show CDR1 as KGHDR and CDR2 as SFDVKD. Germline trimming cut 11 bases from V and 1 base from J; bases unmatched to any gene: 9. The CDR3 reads CAIGGRTSGTDTQYF. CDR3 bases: TGTGCCATTGGGGGTCGGACTAGCGGCACAGATACGCAGTATTTT.

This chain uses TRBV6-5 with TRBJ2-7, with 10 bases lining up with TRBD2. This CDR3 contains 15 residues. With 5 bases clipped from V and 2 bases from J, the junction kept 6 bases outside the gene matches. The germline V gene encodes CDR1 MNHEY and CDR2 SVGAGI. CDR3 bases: TGTGCCAGCAGTATTGTAGCGGGGGGACCCTACGAGCAGTACTTC. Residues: CASSIVAGGPYEQYF.

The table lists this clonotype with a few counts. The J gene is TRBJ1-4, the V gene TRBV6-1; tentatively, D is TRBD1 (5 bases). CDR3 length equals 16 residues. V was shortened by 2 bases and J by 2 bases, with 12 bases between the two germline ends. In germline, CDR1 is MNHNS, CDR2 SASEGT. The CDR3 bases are TGTGCCAGCAGTGAATATCAGGGTTCTACTAATGAAAAACTGTTTTTT. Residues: CASSEYQGSTNEKLFF.

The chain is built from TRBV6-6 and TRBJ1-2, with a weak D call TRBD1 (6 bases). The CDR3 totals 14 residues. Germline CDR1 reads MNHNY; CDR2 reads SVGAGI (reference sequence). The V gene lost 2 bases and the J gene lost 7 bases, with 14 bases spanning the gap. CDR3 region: CASSYPAGVSGYTF. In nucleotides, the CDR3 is TGTGCCAGCAGTTACCCCGCAGGGGTTAGTGGCTACACCTTC.

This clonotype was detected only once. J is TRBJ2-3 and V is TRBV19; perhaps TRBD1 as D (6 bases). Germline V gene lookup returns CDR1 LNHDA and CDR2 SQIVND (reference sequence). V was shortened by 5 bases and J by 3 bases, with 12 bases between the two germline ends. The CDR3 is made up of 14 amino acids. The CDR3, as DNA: TGTGCCAGTAGTTCACAGGGCATGACAGATACGCAGTATTTT. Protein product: CASSSQGMTDTQYF. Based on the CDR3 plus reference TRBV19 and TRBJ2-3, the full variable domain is DGGITQSPKYLFRKEGQNVTLSCEQNLNHDAMYWYRQDPGQGLRLIYYSQIVNDFQKGDIAEGYSVSREKKESFPLTVTSAQKNPTAFYLCASSSQGMTDTQYFGPGTRLTVL.

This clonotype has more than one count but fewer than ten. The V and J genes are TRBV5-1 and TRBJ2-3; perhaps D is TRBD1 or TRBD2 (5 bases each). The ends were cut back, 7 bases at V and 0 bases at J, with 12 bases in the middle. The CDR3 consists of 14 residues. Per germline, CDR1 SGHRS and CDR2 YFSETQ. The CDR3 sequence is CASAGATSTDTQYF. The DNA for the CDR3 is TGCGCCAGCGCCGGGGCGACTAGCACAGATACGCAGTATTTT.